The present TCR beta chain was sequenced within a study of regulatory T cells in long-lasting Graves disease. Overall study: Those with persistent Graves' disease had received antithyroid drugs for over 5 years with positive TSH receptor antibodies.

The CDR3 is 15 residues long. Germline V gives CDR1 DFQATT, CDR2 SNEGSKA (reference sequence). Trimming took 4 bases from V and 7 from J; bases not matched to a gene: 14. Study results and limitations: Favored usage of TRBV28, TRBJ1-2 and TRBJ2-5 was recorded in persistent disease.

About this clonotype: Its antigen is still unknown.

As for time point: persistent/refractory GD, antithyroid drugs over 5 years with positive TRAb. TCR sequences were obtained from RNA taken from PBMCs. Patient provenance is recorded as an endocrinology department in Xi'an, China. To make TCR beta libraries, researchers used iRepertoire HTBI primers and Arm-PCR of CDR3 regions. TCRdb redid the calling of the multiplex PCR reads with MiXCR, one entry per CDR3 protein. The sample has more than 650,000 distinct CDR3 sequences; about 30% are singletons. The material was peripheral blood mononuclear cells (PBMCs), obtained when the disease was refractory, from a patient treated with antithyroid drugs. The sequence derives from a female donor with Graves disease. V is TRBV20-1 and J is TRBJ2-3, with TRBD2 matching over 7 bases. The CDR3 sequence: CSAKGGAGDGYTQYF. As DNA, the CDR3 is TGCAGTGCTAAAGGTGGGGCGGGAGACGGATATACGCAGTATTTT.